This entry lists 14 T cell receptor beta chains sequenced from one sample in a study of blood T cell repertoires in COVID-19. The repertoire was sequenced with immunoSEQ multiplex PCR; TCRdb's copy has only in-frame clones and lacks some. The sample includes around 70,000 clones, roughly nine tenths of them seen just once. Sequenced material: peripheral blood. The source of these receptors is a man in his fifties with acute or convalescent COVID-19.

This chain uses TRBV24-1 with TRBJ2-2, with D possibly TRBD2 on 6 matching bases. Germline CDR1 is KGHDR and CDR2 is SFDVKD. The CDR3 covers 17 residues. V was trimmed by 2 bases and J by 1 base, leaving 13 bases between them. CDR3: CATSDSTTSRNTGELFF. The CDR3 region has the DNA TGTGCCACCAGTGATTCGACGACTAGTCGGAACACCGGGGAGCTGTTTTTT.

The chain links TRBV28 to TRBJ2-7; 9 bases map to TRBD1. With V trimmed by 4 bases and J by 0 bases, 7 bases remained unmatched. CDR1 and CDR2 (germline): MDHEN, SYDVKM. The CDR3 is made up of 16 amino acids. CDR3 in amino acids: CASSSPTGGSSYEQYV. The CDR3 nucleotides are TGTGCCAGCAGTTCCCCGACAGGGGGGAGCTCCTACGAGCAGTACGTC.

The chain joins TRBV19 to TRBJ2-3; 10 nucleotides match TRBD2. This CDR3 is 17 amino acids long. Trimming cost V 2 bases and J 0 bases; bases outside gene matches: 5. Germline CDR1 is LNHDA and CDR2 is SQIVND (reference sequence). Written as DNA, the CDR3 is TGTGCCAGTAGTATATCCCTTAGCGGGGGGAGCACAGATACGCAGTATTTT. As protein: CASSISLSGGSTDTQYF.

The chain couples TRBV3-1 (or the pseudogene TRBV3-2) to TRBJ2-5, with TRBD2 matching 7 bases. The CDR3 covers 17 residues. CDR1 is LGHDT and CDR2 is YNNKEL in the germline V gene (reference sequence). V shed 3 bases and J 5 bases; nucleotides not matched to a gene: 15. The CDR3, as DNA: TGTGCCAGCAGCCAGTCGGGTAGCGGGTCTGGGTGGGAGACCCAGTACTTC. Translating gives CASSQSGSGSGWETQYF.

The rearrangement uses TRBV19 and TRBJ1-2; possible D gene TRBD1, 6 bases. Germline V lookup: CDR1 LNHDA, CDR2 SQIVND (reference sequence). Trimming left V 5 bases short and J 4 bases short, with 14 bases between. The CDR3 has 14 residues. The CDR3 sequence is CASSLLRGAYGYTF. The CDR3 nucleotides read TGTGCCAGTAGTCTCCTCAGGGGCGCCTATGGCTACACCTTC.

The chain is built from TRBV7-2 and TRBJ2-5; D not certain. The CDR3 covers 11 residues. CDR1 is SGHTA, CDR2 FQGNSA, per germline. V shed 4 bases and J shed 2 bases, with 2 bases lying between them. This CDR3 is CASSSQETQYF. The DNA for the CDR3 is TGTGCCAGCAGCTCACAAGAGACCCAGTACTTC.

This chain connects TRBV6-4 to TRBJ1-1; TRBD1 matches 7 bases. V dropped 4 bases and J dropped 5; count of bases not matched to a gene: 4. Germline CDR1 reads MRHNA; CDR2 reads SNTAGT. The CDR3 is 13 amino acids. The CDR3 protein is CASSAQGDTEAFF. For the CDR3, the DNA is TGTGCCAGCAGTGCTCAGGGGGATACTGAAGCTTTCTTT.

The chain uses TRBV28 and TRBJ1-5, with no clear D. The V end lost 4 bases, the J end lost 3 bases, and 10 bases lay between the germline ends. This CDR3 comprises 14 residues. Germline V lookup: CDR1 MDHEN, CDR2 SYDVKM. This CDR3 reads CASSYRRSNQPQHF. CDR3 bases: TGTGCCAGCAGTTACAGACGGTCCAATCAGCCCCAGCATTTT.

V is TRBV5-4 and J is TRBJ1-2; D is ambiguous. CDR3 length equals 12 residues. Germline V gene sequence: CDR1 SGHNT, CDR2 YYREEE (reference sequence). Trimming cost V 6 bases and J 7 bases, with 13 bases left between them. In DNA, the CDR3 is TGTGCCAGCACCGCCCGGGGTTCTGGCTACACCTTC. It specifies CASTARGSGYTF. Using reference TRBV5-4 and TRBJ1-2 for the parts outside the CDR3, the full variable domain is ETGVTQSPTHLIKTRGQQVTLRCSSQSGHNTVSWYQQALGQGPQFIFQYYREEENGRGNFPPRFSGLQFPNYSSELNVNALELDDSALYLCASTARGSGYTFGSGTRLTVV.

This clone was recorded once. The V and J genes are TRBV4-3 and TRBJ2-2, with D possibly being TRBD1 (6 bases). With 4 bases removed from V and 9 bases from J, the gap between germline ends came to 9 bases. CDR3 length equals 12 residues. Germline lookup yields CDR1 LGHNA and CDR2 YSLEER. CDR3 protein: CASSRTGWELFF. CDR3 in DNA: TGCGCCAGCAGCCGAACAGGGTGGGAGCTGTTTTTT.

The gene calls are TRBV7-6 and TRBJ2-6; TRBD2 is a possible D gene (5 bases). The CDR3 is 15 residues long. Trimming cost V 7 bases and J 3 bases, with 13 bases left between them. CDR1 and CDR2 (germline): SGHVS, FNYEAQ. The CDR3 loop reads CASTTGRGGANVLTF. In DNA, the CDR3 is TGTGCCAGCACCACCGGTCGGGGTGGGGCCAACGTCCTGACTTTC.

CDR3: CASSIRQGNQPQHF. The CDR3 DNA reads TGTGCCAGCAGTATTAGACAGGGCAATCAGCCCCAGCATTTT. The J gene is TRBJ1-5, the V gene TRBV27, with D possibly matching TRBD1 (6 bases). Trimming took 5 bases from V and 2 from J, leaving 10 bases between them. Germline V gives CDR1 MNHEY, CDR2 SMNVEV (reference sequence). The CDR3 covers 14 residues.

This clone appeared a single time. J is TRBJ2-1 and V is TRBV28, with TRBD2 matching 10 bases. Germline V gene sequence: CDR1 MDHEN, CDR2 SYDVKM. CDR3 size: 15 residues. J was trimmed by 5 bases and V by 5 bases; bases with no gene match: 6. In nucleotides, the CDR3 is TGTGCCAGCAGTAAAAGGACTAGCGGAAACAATGAGCAGTTCTTC. Translated, it gives CASSKRTSGNNEQFF.

The gene calls are TRBV16 and TRBJ2-1; 10 positions match TRBD2. J was trimmed by 7 bases and V by 2 bases; bases with no gene match: 14. Germline loops: CDR1 KGHSY, CDR2 FQNENV. There are 18 residues in the CDR3. The CDR3 region is CASSQVVLLAGVRNEQFF. The CDR3, as DNA: TGTGCCAGCAGCCAAGTCGTTTTGCTAGCGGGAGTACGGAATGAGCAGTTCTTC.